This T cell receptor beta chain was sequenced in a study of OX40 agonist ivuxolimab in advanced cancers. General notes on the study: Ivuxolimab, which targeted the costimulatory receptor OX40 (CD134), was an agonistic, fully human IgG2 monoclonal antibody. Intravenous ivuxolimab was administered to patients every 2 weeks at six dose levels: 0.01, 0.1, 0.3, 1.5, 3 and 10 mg/kg. Of the roughly 52 patients in dose escalation, around 20 had hepatocellular carcinoma, some 15 had melanoma, 9 had renal cell carcinoma and 9 had head and neck cancer. The dose-escalation cohort was almost 85% male with a mean age of about 60 years, ranging from roughly 20 to 80. Prior anti-PD-1, anti-PD-L1 or anti-CTLA-4 therapy was permitted, and approximately 41% of dose-escalation patients had received checkpoint inhibitors. Three dose-escalation patients achieved partial responses, one with hepatocellular carcinoma and two with cutaneous melanoma. Peripheral TCRbeta sequencing was intended to test whether TCR sequence diversity was altered and clonal T-cell expansion was caused by ivuxolimab. The monotherapy dose-escalation portion (N = 52 patients) of the phase I ivuxolimab trial is reported in the paper.

The trial excluded patients who had a history of autoimmune disease or who were on systemic immunosuppression. Peripheral blood for TCR sequencing was collected from all dose cohorts at baseline, on cycle 4 day 1, and on cycle 7 day 1. The samples were drawn from a first-in-human, open-label, multicenter phase I dose-escalation trial of ivuxolimab. Adults with locally advanced or metastatic melanoma, renal cell carcinoma, hepatocellular carcinoma or head and neck squamous cell carcinoma were enrolled in the trial. Before TCR sequencing, CD4+ T cells and CD8+ T cells from peripheral blood were sorted into separate populations. For sequencing of the TCRbeta CDR3 region, genomic DNA was extracted from the sorted cells. TCRbeta CDR3 regions were sequenced using the immunoSEQ Assay. This is the immuneACCESS table as TCRdb keeps it, with only in-frame sequences that have V and J called. A part of the clones is gone; compared with another copy, unresolved V genes explain less than half, and the rest is unexplained. This sample comprises roughly 49,000 clones, around 81% of them detected only once. The ten largest account for about 7% of the sample.

What the authors observed across the whole study: In the 0.1-3.0 mg/kg groups, partial responders had among the lowest normalized peripheral clonal expansion, particularly in CD8+ T cells. On average, CD8+ T cells showed more expanded clones than CD4+ T cells after ivuxolimab. At doses of 0.1 to 3.0 mg/kg, clonal expansion of both CD4+ and CD8+ blood T cells was observed from baseline to week 6. Low levels of normalized T-cell clonal expansion were also seen in some patients who did not respond. The antigen specificity of the clonally expanded peripheral T cells was not determined.

CDR1 is given as MDHEN and CDR2 as SYDVKM, both from the germline V gene. V sheds 2 bases and J sheds 6 bases, leaving 14 bases between their ends. The CDR3 goes from the cysteine to the phenylalanine over 14 residues. Left in the record is the CDR3 DNA by itself, 42 bases read in frame from the first base. In its sample, this clone was seen a few times. Its antigen is not yet known. No base qualities exist here, and no much larger clone lies one base off it. This specimen was CD4+ or CD8+ T cells sorted from blood, taken in a trial of the OX40 agonist ivuxolimab. The V gene is TRBV28 and the J gene is TRBJ2-7, with the D gene not confidently named. This clonotype was obtained from an adult with an advanced solid tumor such as melanoma, head and neck, liver or kidney cancer. The nucleotide sequence reads TGTGCCAGCAGTTTAATCGCGGAATCGGGCGAGCAGTACTTC. This encodes CASSLIAESGEQYF.